The TCR beta chain described here comes from a study of blood T cell repertoires in COVID-19. Study-level background: The United States, Italy and Spain provided the acute and convalescent COVID-19 samples.

Residents of about two dozen US areas, aged roughly 18 to 89 years, made up the participants. Assignment of participants to cohorts was predicated upon participant-reported clinical history. Germline lookup yields CDR1 SGHDT and CDR2 YYEEEE. The V segment lost 2 bases and the J segment 3 bases; nucleotides outside the gene matches: 6. The CDR3 covers 15 residues. Libraries were prepared by immunoSEQ multiplex PCR; TCRdb keeps only in-frame clonotypes and omits some of them. In the table there are a few hundred thousand clones, approximately 90% of which are singletons. The source is a woman in her sixties who had recovered from COVID-19. V is TRBV5-6 and J is TRBJ2-7, with 9 bases identical to TRBD1. The sequencing sample was made of PBMCs or T cells enriched from blood (not recorded which). CDR3 in DNA: TGTGCCAGCAGCTTACCGGGACAGGGATACTACGAGCAGTACTTC. Protein sequence: CASSLPGQGYYEQYF.